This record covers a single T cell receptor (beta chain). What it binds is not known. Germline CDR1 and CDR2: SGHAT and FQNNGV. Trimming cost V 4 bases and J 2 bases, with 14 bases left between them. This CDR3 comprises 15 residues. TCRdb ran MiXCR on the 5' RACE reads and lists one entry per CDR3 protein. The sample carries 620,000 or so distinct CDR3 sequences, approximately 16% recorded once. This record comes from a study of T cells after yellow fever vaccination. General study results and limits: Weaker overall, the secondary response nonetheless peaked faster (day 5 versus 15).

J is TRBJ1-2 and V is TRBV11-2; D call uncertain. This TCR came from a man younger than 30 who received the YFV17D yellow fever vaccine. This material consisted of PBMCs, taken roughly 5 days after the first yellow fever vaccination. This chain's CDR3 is CASSSPSHTNYGYTF. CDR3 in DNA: TGTGCCAGCAGCTCTCCCAGTCATACGAACTATGGCTACACCTTC.